The rows below give T cell receptor beta chains drawn from one sample of a study of radiotherapy plus CTLA-4 blockade in lung cancer. Assay used: immunoSEQ multiplex PCR; TCRdb lists only in-frame clones, some missing. The sample has more than 30,000 clones, 75% to 85% seen once. The sample was peripheral blood, taken from a patient treated with radiotherapy plus ipilimumab. These TCRs come from a human donor with non-small cell lung cancer that progressed on radiotherapy plus ipilimumab. Each CDR3 is given with its conserved first and last residue. The D gene is left open where the match is weak. A row's size may be missing; if present it is once, few, many or a size class.

v_call,j_call,clone_size,d_call,cdr3_nt,cdr3_aa
TRBV5-1,TRBJ2-6,-,TRBD1,TGCGCCAGCAGCCCGGGACAGGGGACCGGGGCCAACGTCCTGACTTTC,CASSPGQGTGANVLTF
TRBV9,TRBJ2-3,-,-,TGTGCCAGCAGCGACGGGGGTAGGGTCACAGATACGCAGTATTTT,CASSDGGRVTDTQYF
TRBV10-2,TRBJ2-7,-,TRBD2,TGCGCCAGCAGTGAGTTCAGCGGGGGCCCCTACGAGCAGTACTTC,CASSEFSGGPYEQYF
TRBV11-3,TRBJ2-1,-,-,TGTGCCAGCAGCTTAGACGGGGGGCCTTACAATGAGCAGTTCTTC,CASSLDGGPYNEQFF
TRBV27,TRBJ1-2,-,TRBD1,TGTGCCAGCAGTCAAACGACAGGGGACTATAACTATGGCTACACCTTC,CASSQTTGDYNYGYTF
TRBV5-4,TRBJ2-5,few,-,TGTGCCAGCAGCTTGAAGGGGAACCTCGCAGAGACCCAGTACTTC,CASSLKGNLAETQYF
TRBV11-3,TRBJ2-7,-,TRBD1,TGTGCCAGCAGCTCCGGGACAGGGCTGAGAGAGCAGTACTTC,CASSSGTGLREQYF
TRBV2,TRBJ2-7,-,-,TGTGCCAGCAGTAGGGACATCTACGAGCAGTACTTC,CASSRDIYEQYF
TRBV18,TRBJ1-6,-,-,TGTGCCAGCTCACCAGGTCTGGCAGGGCCCAGCTCCTATAATTCACCCCTCCACTTT,CASSPGLAGPSSYNSPLHF
TRBV7-9,TRBJ2-2,-,-,TGTGCCAGCCGACTGGAAACGAACACCGGGGAGCTGTTTTTT,CASRLETNTGELFF
TRBV11-2,TRBJ1-2,once,-,TGTGCCAGCAGTCTAGGACACCTTCCTTATGGCTACACCTTC,CASSLGHLPYGYTF
TRBV18,TRBJ1-1,-,-,TGTGCCAGCTCCGGGGGGTCAGGAAGGACTGAAGCTTTCTTT,CASSGGSGRTEAFF
TRBV4-3,TRBJ1-2,-,-,TGCGCCAGCAGCCAAGCCCGCGACAGGACGGGTGGCTACACCTTC,CASSQARDRTGGYTF
TRBV28,TRBJ2-1,-,TRBD1,TGTGCCAGCAGTACCCCGGGACAGGGGGCGTATGAGGATGAGCAGTTCTTC,CASSTPGQGAYEDEQFF
TRBV2,TRBJ2-5,-,-,TGTGCCAGCAGAACGCGGGAGACCCAGTACTTC,CASRTRETQYF
TRBV6-1,TRBJ1-5,-,TRBD1,TGTGCCAGCAGTGAAAACAGGGGGCAGAATCAGCCCCAGCATTTT,CASSENRGQNQPQHF